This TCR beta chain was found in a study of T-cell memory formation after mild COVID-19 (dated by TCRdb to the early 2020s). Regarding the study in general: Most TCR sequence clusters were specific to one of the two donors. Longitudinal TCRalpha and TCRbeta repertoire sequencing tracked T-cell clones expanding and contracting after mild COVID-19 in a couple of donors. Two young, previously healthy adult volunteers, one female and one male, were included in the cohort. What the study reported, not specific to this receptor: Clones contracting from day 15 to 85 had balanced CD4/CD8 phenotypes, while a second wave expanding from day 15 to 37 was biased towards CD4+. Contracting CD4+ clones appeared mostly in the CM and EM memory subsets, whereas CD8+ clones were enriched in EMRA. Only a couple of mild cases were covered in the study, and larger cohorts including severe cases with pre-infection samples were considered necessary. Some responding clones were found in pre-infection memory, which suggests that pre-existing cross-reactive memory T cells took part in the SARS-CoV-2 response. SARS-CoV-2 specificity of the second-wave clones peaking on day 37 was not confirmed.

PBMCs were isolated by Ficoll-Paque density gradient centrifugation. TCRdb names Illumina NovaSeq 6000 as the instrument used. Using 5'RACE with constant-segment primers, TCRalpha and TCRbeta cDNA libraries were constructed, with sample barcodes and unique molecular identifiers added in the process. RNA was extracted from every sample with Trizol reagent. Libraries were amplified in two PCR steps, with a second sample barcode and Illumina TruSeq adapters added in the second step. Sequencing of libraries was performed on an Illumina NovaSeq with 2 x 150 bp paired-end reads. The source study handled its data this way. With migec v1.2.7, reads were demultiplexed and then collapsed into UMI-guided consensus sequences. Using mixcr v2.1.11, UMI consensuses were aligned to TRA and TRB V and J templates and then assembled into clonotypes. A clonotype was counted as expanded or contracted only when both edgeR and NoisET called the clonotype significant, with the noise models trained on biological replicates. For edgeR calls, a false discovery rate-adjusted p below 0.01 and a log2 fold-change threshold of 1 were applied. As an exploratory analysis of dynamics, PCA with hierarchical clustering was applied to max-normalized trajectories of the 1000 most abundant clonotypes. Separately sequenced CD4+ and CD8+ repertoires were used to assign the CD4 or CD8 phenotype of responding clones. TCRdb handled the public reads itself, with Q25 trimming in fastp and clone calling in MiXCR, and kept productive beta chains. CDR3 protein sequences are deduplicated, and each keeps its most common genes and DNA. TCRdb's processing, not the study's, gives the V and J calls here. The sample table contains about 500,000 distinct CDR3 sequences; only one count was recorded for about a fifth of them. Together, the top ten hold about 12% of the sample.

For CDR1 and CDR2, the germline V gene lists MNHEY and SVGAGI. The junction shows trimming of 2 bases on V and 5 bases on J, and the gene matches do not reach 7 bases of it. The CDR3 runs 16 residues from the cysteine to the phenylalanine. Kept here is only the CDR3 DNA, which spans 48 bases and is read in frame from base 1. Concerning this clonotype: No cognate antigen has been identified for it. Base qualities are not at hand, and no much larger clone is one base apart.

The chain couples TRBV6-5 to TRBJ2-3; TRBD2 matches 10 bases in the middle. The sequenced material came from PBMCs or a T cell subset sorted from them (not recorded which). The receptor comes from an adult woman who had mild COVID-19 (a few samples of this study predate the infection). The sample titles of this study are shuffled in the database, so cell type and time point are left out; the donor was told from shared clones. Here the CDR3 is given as CASSYALAGVGDTQYF. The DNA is TGTGCCAGCAGTTACGCTCTAGCGGGAGTAGGAGATACGCAGTATTTT.